These 15 T cell receptor beta chains originate from one sample sequenced in a study of human T cells and chemical hapten exposure. TCRdb re-called the RACE reads through MiXCR, storing one row per CDR3 protein. The sample lists roughly 48,000 distinct CDR3 sequences; approximately 10% were seen once. Time point specified: patch test 1, 2 weeks after DPC sensitization. Treatment indicated: therapeutic diphenylcyclopropenone sensitization with weekly scalp DPC. The total RNA was obtained from whole blood that was not fractionated. Source: whole blood, taken in connection with sensitization to the hapten diphenylcyclopropenone (DPC). All receptors derive from a woman between 35 and 50 years old with alopecia areata. Some clones in this sample may be carry-over from other donors' samples.

The chain combines TRBV28 with TRBJ1-3; weak D call: TRBD1 (5 bases). This CDR3 comprises 17 residues. V gave up 6 bases and J gave up 2 bases, with 20 bases separating them. Germline V gives CDR1 MDHEN, CDR2 SYDVKM. In nucleotides, the CDR3 is TGTGCCAGCAGACCTATGGGCCTCAGGGAGGCTGGAAACACCATATATTTT. Encoded protein: CASRPMGLREAGNTIYF.

This clonotype was seen a few times. The chain is built from TRBV5-6 and TRBJ1-1; D gene uncertain. V was cut by 4 bases and J by 0 bases, with 10 bases left in between. Germline CDR1 reads SGHDT; CDR2 reads YYEEEE. There are 14 residues in the CDR3. This CDR3 reads CASSPAGMNTEAFF. The CDR3 nucleotides are TGTGCCAGCAGCCCAGCGGGGATGAACACTGAAGCTTTCTTT.

This clonotype was recorded a few times. The chain employs TRBV29-1 and TRBJ1-4; 11 bases are shared with TRBD1. The germline V gene encodes CDR1 SQVTM and CDR2 ANQGSEA. Germline trimming cut 1 base from V and 7 bases from J; bases unmatched to any gene: 2. The CDR3 sequence is 14 residues long. The CDR3 nucleotides are TGCAGCGTTGAAGGCGGGACAGGGGGTGAAAAACTGTTTTTT. Protein product: CSVEGGTGGEKLFF. The full variable domain, completed using reference TRBV29-1 and TRBJ1-4, is SAVISQKPSRDICQRGTSLTIQCQVDSQVTMMFWYRQQPGQSLTLIATANQGSEATYESGFVIDKFPISRPNLTFSTLTVSNMSPEDSSIYLCSVEGGTGGEKLFFGSGTQLSVL.

The chain employs TRBV12-3 or TRBV12-4 and TRBJ2-3; D gene ambiguous. The V end was cut by 3 bases, the J end by 6 bases, with 4 bases between. This CDR3 contains 11 residues. CDR3 amino acids: CASSFVDTQYF. Here the CDR3 DNA reads TGTGCCAGCAGTTTTGTGGATACGCAGTATTTT.

This clonotype has more than one count but fewer than ten. The gene calls are TRBV7-8 and TRBJ2-3; 9 bases map to TRBD2. The CDR3 totals 17 residues. J gave up 0 bases and V 2 bases, and 6 bases lay outside the gene matches. The germline CDR1 and CDR2 sequences are SGHVS and FQNEAQ. The CDR3 sequence: CASSLMTSGTSTDTQYF. The CDR3 DNA follows: TGTGCCAGCAGCTTAATGACTAGCGGAACTAGCACAGATACGCAGTATTTT.

V usage is TRBV12-3 or TRBV12-4 and J usage is TRBJ2-3; 12 nucleotides match TRBD2. Losses at the gene ends were 5 bases for V and 1 base for J; bases not matched to a gene: 4. The CDR3 is made up of 16 amino acids. The CDR3 sequence: CASSPTSGGRTDTQYF. DNA of the CDR3: TGTGCCAGCAGTCCGACTAGCGGGGGACGCACAGATACGCAGTATTTT.

V usage is TRBV5-1 and J usage is TRBJ2-7; 8 bases are a match to TRBD2. This CDR3 is built from 15 residues. V lost 3 bases, J lost 7 bases, and 12 bases stayed unmatched. The germline gives CDR1 SGHRS, CDR2 YFSETQ. Written as DNA, the CDR3 is TGCGCCAGCAGCTCGACACCAGCGGGGGTGTGGGAGCAGTACTTC. Translation: CASSSTPAGVWEQYF.

This clonotype was seen ten or more times. The chain employs TRBV7-2 and TRBJ2-7; 9 bases line up with TRBD2. Germline V CDR1 and CDR2: SGHTA, FQGNSA. The CDR3 is 14 residues long. V lost 1 base, J lost 2 bases, and 0 bases stayed unmatched. The CDR3 loop reads CASSLGLAAYEQYF. The CDR3 bases are TGTGCCAGCAGCTTAGGACTAGCGGCCTACGAGCAGTACTTC.

The V and J genes are TRBV20-1 and TRBJ2-2, with D possibly called TRBD1 or TRBD2 (6 bases each). The CDR3 is 18 amino acids. V dropped 3 bases and J dropped 0 bases, with 20 bases sitting between them. Germline V gene sequence: CDR1 DFQATT, CDR2 SNEGSKA (reference sequence). The CDR3: CSARRGTRTATNTGELFF. The CDR3 region has the DNA TGCAGTGCTAGGAGGGGGACTCGGACAGCGACGAACACCGGGGAGCTGTTTTTT.

The chain uses TRBV4-2 and TRBJ1-4; TRBD1 is a possible D gene (5 bases). This CDR3 is 17 amino acids long. Trimming took off 3 bases at V and 3 bases at J, with 17 bases between the two ends. CDR1 is LGHNA, CDR2 YNFKEQ, per germline. CDR3 bases: TGTGCCAGCAGCCAGGGGAGGGGCGCACAGTCTAATGAAAAACTGTTTTTT. Encoded protein: CASSQGRGAQSNEKLFF.

This clonotype was seen a few times. This chain joins TRBV5-6 and TRBJ2-6, with 11 bases lining up with TRBD1. CDR1 is SGHDT and CDR2 is YYEEEE in the germline V gene. With V trimmed by 7 bases and J by 2 bases, 8 bases remained unmatched. The CDR3 contains 17 residues. CDR3 sequence (DNA): TGTGCCAGCCTCCCCGGACAGGGGGCGCCTGGGGCCAACGTCCTGACTTTC. Translated, it gives CASLPGQGAPGANVLTF. The full variable domain, rest sourced from reference TRBV5-6 and TRBJ2-6, is DAGVTQSPTHLIKTRGQQVTLRCSPKSGHDTVSWYQQALGQGPQFIFQYYEEEERQRGNFPDRFSGHQFPNYSSELNVNALLLGDSALYLCASLPGQGAPGANVLTFGAGSRLTVL.

As to this clonotype: A read error may account for a junction end that differs from germline. The rearrangement links TRBV5-1 to TRBJ2-1; D may be TRBD2 (6 bases). The CDR3 has 15 amino acids. CDR1 is SGHRS and CDR2 is YFSETQ in the germline V gene. DNA for the CDR3: TGCGCCAGCAGCGAAAGGAGTGGTAGCGGCCTCTTTCTCCTCTTC. Protein sequence: CASSERSGSGLFLLF.

The V gene is TRBV19, the J gene TRBJ1-2; D is uncertain. Germline-derived CDR1 and CDR2 are LNHDA and SQIVND (reference sequence). V dropped 4 bases and J dropped 6 bases, with 9 bases sitting between them. CDR3 length equals 12 residues. This CDR3 is CASSTTENGYTF. The CDR3 coding sequence is TGTGCCAGTAGTACAACGGAAAATGGCTACACCTTC.

The rearrangement joins TRBV28 to TRBJ2-4; D is perhaps TRBD2 (6 bases). Germline CDR1 and CDR2: MDHEN and SYDVKM. V lost 2 bases to trimming and J lost 4 bases, with 9 bases between them. This CDR3 contains 14 residues. This chain's CDR3 is CASSLEEGKNIQYF. For the CDR3, the DNA is TGTGCCAGCAGTTTAGAGGAGGGGAAAAACATTCAGTACTTC.

This clonotype was seen repeatedly, ten times or more. The rearrangement uses TRBV2 and TRBJ2-2; 10 bases are a match to TRBD1. Germline V lookup: CDR1 SNHLY, CDR2 FYNNEI. V lost 7 bases, J lost 6 bases, and 8 bases stayed unmatched. The CDR3 runs 15 residues. DNA for the CDR3: TGTGCCAGCATCGGACAGGGGGGAATCCCCGGGGAGCTGTTTTTT. Amino acids: CASIGQGGIPGELFF.